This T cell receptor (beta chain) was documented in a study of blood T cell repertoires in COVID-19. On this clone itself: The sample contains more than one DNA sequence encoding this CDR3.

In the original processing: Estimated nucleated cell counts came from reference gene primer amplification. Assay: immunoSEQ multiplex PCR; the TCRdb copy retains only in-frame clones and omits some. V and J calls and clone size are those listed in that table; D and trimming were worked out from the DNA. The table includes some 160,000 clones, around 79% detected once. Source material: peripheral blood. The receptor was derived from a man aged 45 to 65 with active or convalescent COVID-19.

CDR3 sequence: CASSAGLTYEQYF. In DNA form, the CDR3 reads TGCGCCAGCAGCGCGGGACTGACATACGAGCAGTACTTC. V is TRBV5-1 and J is TRBJ2-7, with TRBD2 as a possible D gene (6 bases). V lost 4 bases, J lost 4 bases, and 12 bases lay in between. Germline V gives CDR1 SGHRS, CDR2 YFSETQ. The CDR3 is 13 amino acids.